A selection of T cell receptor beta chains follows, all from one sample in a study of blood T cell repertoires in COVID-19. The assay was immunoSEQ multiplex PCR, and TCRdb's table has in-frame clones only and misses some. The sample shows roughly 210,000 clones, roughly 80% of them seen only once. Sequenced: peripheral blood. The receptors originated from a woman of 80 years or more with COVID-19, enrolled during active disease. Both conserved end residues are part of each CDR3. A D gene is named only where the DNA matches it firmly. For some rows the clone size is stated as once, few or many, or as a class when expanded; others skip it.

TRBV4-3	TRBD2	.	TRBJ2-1	CASSQDVAGGPTEQFF	TGCGCCAGCAGCCAAGATGTAGCGGGGGGGCCGACTGAGCAGTTCTTC
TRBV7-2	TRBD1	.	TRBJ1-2	CASSPRRTGGAYGYTF	TGTGCCAGCAGCCCAAGGAGGACAGGGGGTGCCTATGGCTACACCTTC
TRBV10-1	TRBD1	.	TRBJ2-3	CASSPTGGTDTQYF	TGCGCCAGCAGTCCTACAGGGGGCACAGATACGCAGTATTTT
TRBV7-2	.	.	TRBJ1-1	CASLGQTSNTEAFF	TGTGCCAGCCTAGGACAGACTTCGAACACTGAAGCTTTCTTT
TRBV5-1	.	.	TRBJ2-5	CASSRGGDQETQYF	TGCGCCAGCAGCCGAGGGGGGGACCAAGAGACCCAGTACTTC
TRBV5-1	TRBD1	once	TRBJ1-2	CASSPAGGTDGYTF	TGCGCCAGCAGCCCGGCAGGGGGTACAGATGGCTACACCTTC
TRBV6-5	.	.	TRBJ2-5	CASSLDYQETQYF	TGTGCCAGCAGTCTCGACTACCAAGAGACCCAGTACTTC
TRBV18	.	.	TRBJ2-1	CASSPFAAGAHNEQFF	TGTGCCAGCTCACCGTTCGCCGCCGGAGCCCACAATGAGCAGTTCTTC
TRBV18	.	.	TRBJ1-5	CATTDSGSNQPQHF	TGTGCCACCACGGATTCGGGGAGCAATCAGCCCCAGCATTTT
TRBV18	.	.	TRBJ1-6	CASSPAAAYDSPLHF	TGTGCCAGCTCTCCCGCCGCGGCTTACGATTCACCCCTCCACTTT
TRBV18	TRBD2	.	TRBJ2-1	CASSPTSGENEQFF	TGTGCCAGCTCACCGACTAGCGGGGAGAATGAGCAGTTCTTC
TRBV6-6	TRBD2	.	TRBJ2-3	CASSKAGGTDTQYF	TGTGCCAGCAGCAAAGCGGGGGGCACAGATACGCAGTATTTT
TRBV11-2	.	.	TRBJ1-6	CASSLSGIANSPLHF	TGTGCCAGCAGCTTATCAGGGATCGCTAATTCACCCCTCCACTTT
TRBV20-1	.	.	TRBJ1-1	CSASRDTEAFF	TGCAGTGCTAGCCGGGACACTGAAGCTTTCTTT
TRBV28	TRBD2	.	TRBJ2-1	CASLGAGLRNEQFF	TGTGCCAGCCTAGGAGCGGGGCTCAGAAATGAGCAGTTCTTC
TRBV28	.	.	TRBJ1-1	CASNRETEAFF	TGTGCCAGCAATCGCGAGACTGAAGCTTTCTTT
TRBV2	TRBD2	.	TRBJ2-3	CASSRTSGGPGSTDTQYF	TGTGCCAGCAGCCGGACTAGCGGGGGCCCGGGTTCCACAGATACGCAGTATTTT
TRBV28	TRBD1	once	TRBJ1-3	CASSLFGTVGNTIYF	TGTGCCAGCAGTTTATTCGGGACAGTTGGAAACACCATATATTTT
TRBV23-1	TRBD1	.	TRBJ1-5	CASSSGGKEGNQPQHF	TGCGCCAGCAGTTCAGGGGGCAAGGAGGGCAATCAGCCCCAGCATTTT
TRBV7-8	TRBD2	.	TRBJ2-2	CATTSGGGTGELFF	TGTGCCACCACTTCCGGGGGGGGCACCGGGGAGCTGTTTTTT
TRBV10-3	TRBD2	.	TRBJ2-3	CAISESSGGHTDTQYF	TGTGCCATCAGTGAGTCCAGCGGGGGGCACACAGATACGCAGTATTTT
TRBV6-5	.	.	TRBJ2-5	CASRSDSDQETQYF	TGTGCCAGCAGATCGGACAGCGATCAAGAGACCCAGTACTTC
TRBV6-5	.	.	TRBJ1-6	CATTPGLNSPLHF	TGTGCCACTACACCGGGACTTAATTCACCCCTCCACTTT
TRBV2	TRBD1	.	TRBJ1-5	CASHDRGLQPQHF	TGTGCCAGCCACGACAGGGGGCTTCAGCCCCAGCATTTT
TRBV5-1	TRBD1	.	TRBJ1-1	CASSQDRVDTEAFF	TGCGCCAGCAGCCAGGACAGGGTGGACACTGAAGCTTTCTTT
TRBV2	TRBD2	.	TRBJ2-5	CASRRGGDITETQYF	TGTGCCAGCAGACGCGGGGGGGACATAACAGAGACCCAGTACTTC
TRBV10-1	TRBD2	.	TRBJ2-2	CASTDYSGGSYTGELFF	TGCGCCAGCACCGACTATAGCGGGGGGTCCTATACCGGGGAGCTGTTTTTT
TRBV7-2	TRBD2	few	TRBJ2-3	CASSLARLASTDTQYF	TGTGCCAGCAGCCTAGCCAGACTAGCGAGCACAGATACGCAGTATTTT